This entry features one TCR beta chain sequence. The sample originates from a study of Tregs in tolerant kidney transplant recipients. The method was immunoSEQ multiplex PCR; TCRdb's version includes in-frame clones alone and lacks a portion of them. The sample lists roughly 250,000 clones; around 82% were seen once. The germline V gene encodes CDR1 SGHKS and CDR2 YYEKEE (reference sequence). This CDR3 comprises 16 residues. Trimming took 4 bases from V and 10 from J; bases not matched to a gene: 9. Thawed PBMCs were FACS-sorted into unstimulated CD4+CD25+CD127- regulatory T cells, CD4+CD25- non-regulatory cells, CD4 and CD8 cells.

The gene calls are TRBV5-5 and TRBJ1-6; 12 bases match TRBD1. The sequenced material came from CD4+ T cells from blood. The sequence was collected from a human donor in good health. The CDR3 DNA is TGTGCCAGCAGCCACGCGGGACAGGGGGCTTTATCACCCCTCCACTTT. Translation gives CASSHAGQGALSPLHF.